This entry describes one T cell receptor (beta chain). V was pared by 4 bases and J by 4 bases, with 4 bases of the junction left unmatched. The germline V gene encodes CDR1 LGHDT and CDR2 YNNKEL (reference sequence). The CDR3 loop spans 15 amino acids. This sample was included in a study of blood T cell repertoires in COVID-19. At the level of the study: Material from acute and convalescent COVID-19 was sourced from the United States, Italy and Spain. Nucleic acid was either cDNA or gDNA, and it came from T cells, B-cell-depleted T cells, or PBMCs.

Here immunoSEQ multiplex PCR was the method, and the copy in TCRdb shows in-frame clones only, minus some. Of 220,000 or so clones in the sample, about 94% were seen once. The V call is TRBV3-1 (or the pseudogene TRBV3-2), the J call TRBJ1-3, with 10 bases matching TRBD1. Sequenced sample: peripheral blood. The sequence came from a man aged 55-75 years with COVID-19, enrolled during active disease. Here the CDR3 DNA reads TGTGCCAGCAGCCCGGGACAGGGGATAGGAAACACCATATATTTT. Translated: CASSPGQGIGNTIYF.